The rows below give T cell receptor beta chains drawn from one sample of a study of cytomegalovirus exposure and HLA in healthy donors. Only in-frame clones appear in the TCRdb table, and some are missing; sequencing was by immunoSEQ multiplex PCR. The table includes some 100,000 clones, roughly 86% detected once. Specimen: PBMCs. The receptors come from a woman between 18 and 30 years old in good health and CMV-seronegative. CDR3s include the opening cysteine and the closing phenylalanine or tryptophan. D genes are given only for firm matches. Clone size is stated in some rows and not others, as once, few, many or a class when expanded.

v_call: TRBV7-7
j_call: TRBJ2-3
clone_size: few
d_call: -
cdr3_aa: CASSPAGSATDTQYF
cdr3_nt: TGTGCCAGCAGCCCGGCGGGCTCTGCCACAGATACGCAGTATTTT

v_call: TRBV5-1
j_call: TRBJ1-1
clone_size: -
d_call: -
cdr3_aa: CASSLGAGNTEAFF
cdr3_nt: TGCGCCAGCAGCTTGGGGGCGGGGAACACTGAAGCTTTCTTT

v_call: TRBV27
j_call: TRBJ1-5
clone_size: -
d_call: -
cdr3_aa: CASSPQSNQPQHF
cdr3_nt: TGTGCCAGCAGCCCACAGAGCAATCAGCCCCAGCATTTT

v_call: TRBV7-2
j_call: TRBJ2-5
clone_size: -
d_call: TRBD2
cdr3_aa: CASSRKAGNQETQYF
cdr3_nt: TGTGCCAGCAGCCGCAAAGCGGGGAACCAAGAGACCCAGTACTTC

v_call: TRBV5-6
j_call: TRBJ2-2
clone_size: once
d_call: -
cdr3_aa: CASSLGPVTGELFF
cdr3_nt: TGTGCCAGCAGCTTGGGCCCGGTCACCGGGGAGCTGTTTTTT

v_call: TRBV18
j_call: TRBJ2-3
clone_size: -
d_call: TRBD2
cdr3_aa: CASSPELAGVTDTQYF
cdr3_nt: TGTGCCAGCTCACCAGAACTAGCGGGAGTCACAGATACGCAGTATTTT

v_call: TRBV30
j_call: TRBJ2-2
clone_size: few
d_call: -
cdr3_aa: CAWSVRDSNTGELFF
cdr3_nt: TGTGCCTGGAGCGTCCGGGACTCGAACACCGGGGAGCTGTTTTTT

v_call: TRBV7-2
j_call: TRBJ2-7
clone_size: -
d_call: TRBD2
cdr3_aa: CASSRASGDRVEQYF
cdr3_nt: TGTGCCAGCTCCCGAGCTAGCGGGGACCGTGTGGAGCAGTACTTC

v_call: TRBV6-5
j_call: TRBJ2-5
clone_size: -
d_call: -
cdr3_aa: CASRTYIGQRGTQYF
cdr3_nt: TGTGCCAGCAGGACATATATAGGACAGAGGGGGACCCAGTACTTC

v_call: TRBV10-2
j_call: TRBJ1-4
clone_size: -
d_call: -
cdr3_aa: CASSPSATNEKLFF
cdr3_nt: TGCGCCAGCAGTCCTAGTGCAACTAATGAAAAACTGTTTTTT

v_call: TRBV4-1
j_call: TRBJ2-1
clone_size: -
d_call: -
cdr3_aa: CASSQDEGLNRDEQFF
cdr3_nt: TGCGCCAGCAGCCAAGATGAGGGCCTGAACCGAGATGAGCAGTTCTTC

v_call: TRBV6-5
j_call: TRBJ2-7
clone_size: -
d_call: -
cdr3_aa: CASARGTPLYEQYF
cdr3_nt: TGTGCCAGCGCCCGAGGGACTCCTTTGTACGAGCAGTACTTC

v_call: TRBV30
j_call: TRBJ1-2
clone_size: -
d_call: -
cdr3_aa: CAWGPLSARQGYGYTF
cdr3_nt: TGTGCCTGGGGCCCCTTATCGGCGCGGCAGGGCTATGGCTACACCTTC

v_call: TRBV5-1
j_call: TRBJ2-5
clone_size: -
d_call: TRBD1
cdr3_aa: CASSSGTGEETQYF
cdr3_nt: TGCGCCAGCAGCTCTGGGACAGGAGAAGAGACCCAGTACTTC

v_call: TRBV6-5
j_call: TRBJ2-3
clone_size: -
d_call: TRBD2
cdr3_aa: CASSYSAGGGTDTQYF
cdr3_nt: TGTGCCAGCAGTTACTCGGCCGGGGGGGGCACAGATACGCAGTATTTT

v_call: TRBV2
j_call: TRBJ1-2
clone_size: -
d_call: TRBD1
cdr3_aa: CASRAGQGDYGYTF
cdr3_nt: TGTGCCAGCAGAGCCGGACAGGGTGACTATGGCTACACCTTC

v_call: TRBV7-6
j_call: TRBJ1-2
clone_size: -
d_call: TRBD1
cdr3_aa: CASSRNQDRGYGYTF
cdr3_nt: TGTGCCAGCAGCCGGAACCAGGACAGGGGCTATGGCTACACCTTC

v_call: TRBV27
j_call: TRBJ1-2
clone_size: -
d_call: TRBD1
cdr3_aa: CASSAGQGGNYGYTF
cdr3_nt: TGTGCCAGCAGTGCCGGACAGGGAGGGAACTATGGCTACACCTTC

v_call: TRBV7-6
j_call: TRBJ2-3
clone_size: -
d_call: -
cdr3_aa: CASSLVVGASTDTQYF
cdr3_nt: TGTGCCAGCAGCTTAGTTGTAGGGGCCAGCACAGATACGCAGTATTTT

v_call: TRBV30
j_call: TRBJ1-3
clone_size: once
d_call: TRBD1
cdr3_aa: CAWSAPQGRGTDIYF
cdr3_nt: TGTGCCTGGAGTGCACCTCAAGGTCGCGGGACAGACATATATTTT

v_call: TRBV14
j_call: TRBJ2-7
clone_size: once
d_call: -
cdr3_aa: CASSPTGYEQYF
cdr3_nt: TGTGCCAGCAGCCCTACAGGCTACGAGCAGTACTTC

v_call: TRBV5-6
j_call: TRBJ1-2
clone_size: few
d_call: TRBD1
cdr3_aa: CASSGPGQGYGYTF
cdr3_nt: TGTGCCAGCAGCGGACCGGGACAGGGGTACGGCTACACCTTC

v_call: TRBV4-2
j_call: TRBJ2-5
clone_size: -
d_call: -
cdr3_aa: CASSQTSRETQYF
cdr3_nt: TGTGCCAGCAGCCAAACTAGTCGGGAGACCCAGTACTTC

v_call: TRBV5-6
j_call: TRBJ1-2
clone_size: -
d_call: -
cdr3_aa: CASSRQGPGVGGYTF
cdr3_nt: TGTGCCAGCAGCCGCCAGGGGCCAGGCGTCGGGGGCTACACCTTC

v_call: TRBV4-3
j_call: TRBJ1-6
clone_size: -
d_call: -
cdr3_aa: CASSQDRGDTNSPLHF
cdr3_nt: TGCGCCAGCAGCCAAGATCGGGGGGACACTAATTCACCCCTCCACTTT

v_call: TRBV4-1
j_call: TRBJ2-1
clone_size: -
d_call: TRBD2
cdr3_aa: CASSQEGGLAGGYNEQFF
cdr3_nt: TGCGCCAGCAGCCAAGAGGGAGGACTAGCGGGGGGGTATAATGAGCAGTTCTTC

v_call: TRBV19
j_call: TRBJ2-1
clone_size: few
d_call: -
cdr3_aa: CASSMGQEHDEQFF
cdr3_nt: TGTGCCAGTAGTATGGGGCAGGAACATGATGAGCAGTTCTTC

v_call: TRBV11-2
j_call: TRBJ1-2
clone_size: -
d_call: -
cdr3_aa: CASSSQGDYGYTF
cdr3_nt: TGTGCCAGCAGTTCACAGGGTGACTATGGCTACACCTTC

v_call: TRBV28
j_call: TRBJ2-7
clone_size: -
d_call: TRBD1
cdr3_aa: CASSSLPGTAYSYEQYF
cdr3_nt: TGTGCCAGCAGTTCCCTCCCCGGGACAGCATACTCCTACGAGCAGTACTTC

v_call: TRBV25-1
j_call: TRBJ2-5
clone_size: -
d_call: -
cdr3_aa: CASSDIQETQYF
cdr3_nt: TGTGCCAGCAGTGACATTCAAGAGACCCAGTACTTC

v_call: TRBV2
j_call: TRBJ2-7
clone_size: few
d_call: -
cdr3_aa: CASSDWASEQYF
cdr3_nt: TGTGCCAGCAGTGATTGGGCTTCCGAGCAGTACTTC

v_call: TRBV7-9
j_call: TRBJ1-4
clone_size: -
d_call: TRBD1
cdr3_aa: CASSPGTGDNEKLFF
cdr3_nt: TGTGCCAGCAGCCCCGGGACAGGGGATAATGAAAAACTGTTTTTT

v_call: TRBV5-1
j_call: TRBJ2-7
clone_size: -
d_call: -
cdr3_aa: CASSPGRGRPYEQYF
cdr3_nt: TGCGCCAGCAGCCCTGGTAGGGGGAGACCCTACGAGCAGTACTTC

v_call: TRBV4-1
j_call: TRBJ2-2
clone_size: -
d_call: TRBD2
cdr3_aa: CASSQVRSSGRAGGELFF
cdr3_nt: TGCGCCAGCAGCCAAGTGCGATCCAGCGGGAGGGCCGGCGGGGAGCTGTTTTTT

v_call: TRBV4-3
j_call: TRBJ2-2
clone_size: -
d_call: -
cdr3_aa: CASSQEGGRSGGELFF
cdr3_nt: TGCGCCAGCAGCCAAGAGGGGGGGCGATCGGGCGGGGAGCTGTTTTTT

v_call: TRBV9
j_call: TRBJ2-1
clone_size: -
d_call: TRBD2
cdr3_aa: CASSVSGTSGRANNEQFF
cdr3_nt: TGTGCCAGCAGCGTCTCCGGGACTAGCGGGAGGGCCAACAATGAGCAGTTCTTC

v_call: TRBV2
j_call: TRBJ1-3
clone_size: -
d_call: -
cdr3_aa: CAIMGGPGNTIYF
cdr3_nt: TGTGCCATCATGGGAGGGCCGGGAAACACCATATATTTT

v_call: TRBV28
j_call: TRBJ2-7
clone_size: -
d_call: TRBD2
cdr3_aa: CASSLTSGPYEQYF
cdr3_nt: TGTGCCAGCAGTTTAACTAGCGGACCCTACGAGCAGTACTTC

v_call: TRBV4-2
j_call: TRBJ2-5
clone_size: -
d_call: TRBD2
cdr3_aa: CASSQERGGWETQYF
cdr3_nt: TGTGCCAGCAGCCAGGAGCGGGGGGGTTGGGAGACCCAGTACTTC

v_call: TRBV28
j_call: TRBJ2-3
clone_size: -
d_call: -
cdr3_aa: CASSSRGDTQYF
cdr3_nt: TGTGCCAGCAGTTCACGGGGTGATACGCAGTATTTT

v_call: TRBV6-5
j_call: TRBJ2-7
clone_size: -
d_call: -
cdr3_aa: CASSLRGGSTYEQYF
cdr3_nt: TGTGCCAGCAGCCTACGAGGAGGGAGTACCTACGAGCAGTACTTC

v_call: TRBV30
j_call: TRBJ2-5
clone_size: -
d_call: TRBD2
cdr3_aa: CAWSTSGRETQYF
cdr3_nt: TGTGCCTGGAGTACTAGCGGGAGGGAGACCCAGTACTTC

v_call: TRBV7-6
j_call: TRBJ1-4
clone_size: -
d_call: -
cdr3_aa: CASGSEKLFF
cdr3_nt: TGTGCCAGCGGTAGTGAAAAACTGTTTTTT

v_call: TRBV29-1
j_call: TRBJ1-2
clone_size: -
d_call: TRBD1
cdr3_aa: CSVLGGPGPQGDGYTF
cdr3_nt: TGCAGCGTTTTAGGGGGCCCTGGGCCTCAGGGCGATGGCTACACCTTC

v_call: TRBV7-9
j_call: TRBJ2-3
clone_size: -
d_call: TRBD1
cdr3_aa: CASSLYRQGVVTDTQYF
cdr3_nt: TGTGCCAGCAGCCTCTATCGACAGGGGGTCGTCACAGATACGCAGTATTTT

v_call: TRBV18
j_call: TRBJ2-7
clone_size: once
d_call: -
cdr3_aa: CASSLHRDQYEQYF
cdr3_nt: TGTGCCAGCTCACTTCACAGGGATCAATACGAGCAGTACTTC

v_call: TRBV21-1
j_call: TRBJ1-2
clone_size: -
d_call: -
cdr3_aa: CASSGRWWRAYGYTF
cdr3_nt: TGTGCCAGCAGCGGACGATGGTGGAGGGCCTATGGCTACACCTTC

v_call: TRBV5-1
j_call: TRBJ2-5
clone_size: -
d_call: TRBD1
cdr3_aa: CASSWDSAETQYF
cdr3_nt: TGCGCCAGCAGCTGGGACAGCGCAGAGACCCAGTACTTC

v_call: TRBV15
j_call: TRBJ2-3
clone_size: -
d_call: TRBD2
cdr3_aa: CATSRTSGSVRTDTQYF
cdr3_nt: TGTGCCACCAGCAGAACTAGCGGAAGTGTTCGTACAGATACGCAGTATTTT

v_call: TRBV6-6
j_call: TRBJ1-5
clone_size: -
d_call: -
cdr3_aa: CASSYPLGGDQPQHF
cdr3_nt: TGTGCCAGCAGTTACCCCCTGGGGGGGGACCAGCCCCAGCATTTT

v_call: TRBV4-3
j_call: TRBJ2-1
clone_size: -
d_call: TRBD2
cdr3_aa: CASSLSSGGSDEQFF
cdr3_nt: TGCGCCAGCAGCCTTTCTAGCGGGGGTAGTGATGAGCAGTTCTTC

v_call: TRBV7-3
j_call: TRBJ2-3
clone_size: -
d_call: TRBD2
cdr3_aa: CASSLHSGLGGDTQYF
cdr3_nt: TGTGCCAGCAGCCTACACTCGGGACTAGGAGGAGATACGCAGTATTTT

v_call: TRBV2
j_call: TRBJ2-2
clone_size: -
d_call: -
cdr3_aa: CASKAVGDDGELFF
cdr3_nt: TGTGCCAGCAAGGCAGTAGGGGATGACGGGGAGCTGTTTTTT

v_call: TRBV6-4
j_call: TRBJ2-5
clone_size: few
d_call: TRBD2
cdr3_aa: CASSPLAGEQETQYF
cdr3_nt: TGTGCCAGCAGCCCCCTAGCGGGGGAGCAAGAGACCCAGTACTTC

v_call: TRBV6-1
j_call: TRBJ2-4
clone_size: -
d_call: -
cdr3_aa: CASSANPLDSWANIQYF
cdr3_nt: TGTGCCAGCAGTGCCAATCCCCTGGACAGCTGGGCAAACATTCAGTACTTC

v_call: TRBV6-1
j_call: TRBJ2-1
clone_size: -
d_call: TRBD1
cdr3_aa: CASRGPGQGYNEQFF
cdr3_nt: TGTGCCAGCAGGGGACCGGGACAGGGGTACAATGAGCAGTTCTTC

v_call: TRBV28
j_call: TRBJ2-5
clone_size: -
d_call: -
cdr3_aa: CASSLSQGGWETQYF
cdr3_nt: TGTGCCAGCAGTTTATCTCAGGGAGGTTGGGAGACCCAGTACTTC

v_call: TRBV7-3
j_call: TRBJ1-1
clone_size: -
d_call: -
cdr3_aa: CASSLVGTGTNTEAFF
cdr3_nt: TGTGCCAGCAGCTTAGTTGGAACAGGGACAAACACTGAAGCTTTCTTT